This T cell receptor (beta chain) was captured by sequencing in a study of beta chain features in type 1 diabetes. Points from the study as a whole: Moderately but significantly shorter TCRB CDR3s were found in Type 1 diabetes patients in all four CD4+ subsets. TCRB repertoires of naive, central memory and Treg cells appeared more similar among patients than among healthy donors.

Trimming left V 10 bases short and J 0 bases short, with 13 bases between. CDR3 size: 14 residues. Germline V gene data show CDR1 as LNHDA and CDR2 as SQIVND (reference sequence). CD45RO/CCR7/CD25/CD127/CD95/CD27 separated CD4+ naive, central memory, regulatory and stem cell-like memory cells by sorting. Comment on this clone: Its specificity is unknown.

Every isolated RNA sample was fully reverse transcribed, so sequencing captured expressed TCRB transcripts. Measured with immunoSEQ multiplex PCR; TCRdb has only the in-frame clones, and not every one. The sample includes approximately 280,000 clones, 15% of them seen just once. This TCR was sampled from a man aged 18-30 years with type 1 diabetes. The chain recombines TRBV19 with TRBJ2-4; possible D gene TRBD1, 6 bases. Material: naive CD4+ T cells from blood. This chain's CDR3 is CATTTGLAKNIQYF. The CDR3 DNA follows: TGTGCCACCACCACAGGGCTAGCCAAAAACATTCAGTACTTC.